This passage covers 3 T cell receptor beta chains from one sample sequenced in a study of blood T cell repertoires in COVID-19. TCRdb's table, derived via immunoSEQ multiplex PCR, lists solely in-frame clones and lacks some. This table has 240,000 or so clones, approximately 86% appearing once. The sequencing input was peripheral blood. The receptors originated from a woman in her thirties with acute or convalescent COVID-19.

V is TRBV16 and J is TRBJ2-5; D is perhaps TRBD2 (5 bases). The CDR3 extends over 14 amino acids. Trimming cost V 4 bases and J 0 bases, with 9 bases left between them. The germline V gene encodes CDR1 KGHSY and CDR2 FQNENV. As DNA, the CDR3 is TGTGCCAGCAGCCCCCCGAGGGACCAAGAGACCCAGTACTTC. This gives the protein CASSPPRDQETQYF.

This chain links TRBV10-3 with TRBJ2-5, with 7 positions matching TRBD1. From germline, CDR1 is ENHRY and CDR2 SYGVKD. CDR3 length equals 15 residues. V trimming: 3 bases; J trimming: 5 bases; junction bases outside the gene matches: 9. The CDR3 bases are TGTGCCATCAGTGAATGGGACAGTCCTTCGGAGACCCAGTACTTC. Translating it yields CAISEWDSPSETQYF.

The rearrangement links TRBV5-6 to TRBJ2-1; a possible D gene is TRBD2 (6 bases). The germline V gene has CDR1 SGHDT and CDR2 YYEEEE. This CDR3 is 16 amino acids long. The germline V and J ends were trimmed by 1 base and 5 bases, with 16 bases remaining between them. CDR3 sequence (DNA): TGTGCCAGCAGCTTGCTATGGGGGGAACACAACAATGAGCAGTTCTTC. Protein product: CASSLLWGEHNNEQFF.